This T cell receptor (beta chain) was recovered during a study of regulatory T cells in long-lasting Graves disease. For the study at large: Antithyroid drug intake by newly diagnosed Graves' patients had lasted under 3 months.

This clonotype was seen only a few times. Its antigen is unidentified. This sample's time point: newly diagnosed GD, antithyroid drugs for less than 3 months. The TCR library was prepared using RNA isolated from PBMCs. With EDTA tubes as the receptacles, 7.5 to 10 milliliters of peripheral blood were drawn. The CDR3 is 15 residues long. Trimming stripped 4 bases from V and 10 bases from J, with 20 bases between. Germline-derived CDR1 and CDR2 are KGHSH and LQKENI. Arm-PCR of CDR3 regions and iRepertoire HTBI primers were the basis on which TCR beta libraries were built. TCRdb reanalysed the multiplex PCR reads using MiXCR and keeps one entry per CDR3 protein. The sample includes 560,000 or so distinct CDR3 sequences, about 15% seen only once; the top ten take around 11%. The study, taken as a whole, reports: Persistent disease was associated with favored TRBV28 usage and with favored use of TRBJ1-2 and TRBJ2-5. New patients shared over 900 public clonotypes, and persistent patients shared more, with approximately 2,600.

These data were also reused for a study on T cells in Graves' hyperthyroidism and ophthalmopathy.

This clonotype was obtained from a man between 18 and 35 years old with Graves disease. The sample here was peripheral blood mononuclear cells (PBMCs), taken at new diagnosis, from a patient treated with antithyroid drugs. The V call is TRBV18, the J call TRBJ1-5; the D gene is possibly TRBD1 (5 bases). The CDR3 bases are TGTGCCAGCTCACTTACAGGTGCCGATGATCGTCCCCAGCATTTT. As protein: CASSLTGADDRPQHF.